The next 12 T cell receptor beta chains were all read from a single sample in a study of cytomegalovirus exposure and HLA in healthy donors. The data were produced by immunoSEQ multiplex PCR, yet TCRdb's version contains in-frame clones alone and is incomplete. The table shows some 290,000 clones, with 88% occurring only once. Sequencing was done on a sample of PBMCs. The receptors stem from a man aged 25-45 years in good health and CMV-seronegative.

The chain links TRBV5-1 to TRBJ1-2; tentative D call: TRBD1 (5 bases). The V gene's germline CDR1 is SGHRS and CDR2 YFSETQ. The CDR3 is made up of 16 amino acids. Trimming took 7 bases from V and 4 from J, leaving 23 bases between them. The CDR3: CASREEGRGFSYGYTF. CDR3 DNA sequence: TGCGCCAGCCGCGAGGAGGGGCGCGGGTTCTCCTATGGCTACACCTTC.

V is TRBV6-5 and J is TRBJ2-1; possible D gene TRBD2, 7 bases. The CDR3 totals 16 residues. Germline V gene data show CDR1 as MNHEY and CDR2 as SVGAGI. Trimming took 2 bases from V and 2 from J, leaving 13 bases between them. The CDR3 reads CASSYPKGGTYNEQFF. DNA of the CDR3: TGTGCCAGCAGTTACCCCAAGGGGGGGACCTACAATGAGCAGTTCTTC.

The table lists this clone with a count of one. The rearrangement links TRBV7-9 to TRBJ2-1, with 10 bases that match TRBD2. CDR3 size: 15 residues. The germline gives CDR1 SEHNR, CDR2 FQNEAQ (reference sequence). The V segment lost 0 bases and the J segment 6 bases; nucleotides outside the gene matches: 2. The CDR3 DNA sequence: TGTGCCAGCAGCTTAGCAGCGGGGGGGACCAATGAGCAGTTCTTC. Translation: CASSLAAGGTNEQFF.

This chain links TRBV6-5 with TRBJ1-6; D possibly corresponds to TRBD1 (5 bases). Germline values: CDR1 MNHEY, CDR2 SVGAGI. This CDR3 is 15 amino acids long. V was clipped by 7 bases and J by 4 bases, with 14 bases between them. CDR3 coding DNA: TGTGCCAGCACCATCGACGCAGGGTATAATTCACCCCTCCACTTT. Translating gives CASTIDAGYNSPLHF.

V is TRBV5-1 and J is TRBJ1-4, with 7 bases aligning to TRBD1. The CDR3 is 14 residues long. V lost 2 bases to trimming and J lost 8 bases; unmatched junction nucleotides: 6. Germline CDR1 SGHRS, CDR2 YFSETQ. The CDR3 here is CASSFGQEREKLFF. CDR3 in DNA: TGCGCCAGCAGCTTTGGACAGGAGCGAGAAAAACTGTTTTTT.

The chain combines TRBV19 with TRBJ2-7; TRBD1 agrees at 8 bases. The germline CDR1 and CDR2 sequences are LNHDA and SQIVND (reference sequence). The CDR3 extends over 13 amino acids. V was pared by 8 bases and J by 7 bases, with 10 bases of the junction left unmatched. CDR3 bases: TGTGCCAGTCGGGGCGACAGGGGAGGAGAGCAGTACTTC. Its translation is CASRGDRGGEQYF.

The genes are TRBV7-8 and TRBJ1-6; D perhaps matches TRBD1 (6 bases). The CDR3 extends over 16 amino acids. Trimming removed 6 bases from V and 5 bases from J, with 17 bases in between. The V gene's germline CDR1 is SGHVS and CDR2 FQNEAQ. CDR3 nucleotides: TGTGCCAGCAGTATCCACGACAGGAGAGATAATTCACCCCTCCACTTT. This gives the protein CASSIHDRRDNSPLHF.

The chain couples TRBV7-2 to TRBJ2-7; D is perhaps TRBD1 (7 bases). This CDR3 region has 15 residues. CDR1 is SGHTA, CDR2 FQGNSA, per germline. V was cut by 1 base and J by 4 bases, with 14 bases left in between. The DNA of the CDR3 is TGTGCCAGCAGCTTAGGATTTTCAGGGGGGTACGAGCAGTACTTC. Its protein is CASSLGFSGGYEQYF.

J is TRBJ2-2 and V is TRBV27; the match to TRBD2 covers 7 bases. CDR3 length: 17 amino acids. Germline CDR1 reads MNHEY; CDR2 reads SMNVEV (reference sequence). J was trimmed by 0 bases and V by 0 bases; bases with no gene match: 4. The DNA of the CDR3 is TGTGCCAGCAGTTTATCCCAACTAGCGCCGAACACCGGGGAGCTGTTTTTT. Protein sequence: CASSLSQLAPNTGELFF.

The sample holds a few counts of this clone. The chain joins TRBV7-9 to TRBJ1-6; perhaps TRBD1 as D (6 bases). V was trimmed by 1 base and J by 7 bases, leaving 11 bases between them. CDR1 is SEHNR and CDR2 is FQNEAQ in the germline V gene (reference sequence). This CDR3 contains 15 residues. CDR3: CASSLGLGANSPLHF. CDR3 sequence (DNA): TGTGCCAGCAGCTTAGGTTTGGGGGCCAATTCACCCCTCCACTTT.

The V gene is TRBV6-5, the J gene TRBJ2-7; 10 bases are a match to TRBD1. V lost 2 bases and J lost 0; bases outside the gene matches: 1. The germline gives CDR1 MNHEY, CDR2 SVGAGI. The CDR3 runs to 15 residues. The CDR3 loop is CASSYGTGVSYEQYF. CDR3 sequence (DNA): TGTGCCAGCAGTTACGGGACAGGGGTCTCCTACGAGCAGTACTTC.

The CDR3 coding sequence is TGCGCCACCAAAACTAGCGGGGGCCACCAAGAGACCCAGTACTTC. Its translation: CATKTSGGHQETQYF. This chain connects TRBV5-1 to TRBJ2-5, with 11 bases aligning to TRBD2. With 9 bases clipped from V and 0 bases from J, the junction kept 7 bases outside the gene matches. Per the germline V gene, CDR1 is SGHRS and CDR2 is YFSETQ. The CDR3 length is 15 residues.